This is a list of T cell receptor beta chains from one sample in a study of beta chain features in type 1 diabetes. Sequencing used immunoSEQ multiplex PCR; TCRdb keeps in-frame clones, though not all of them. Among 240,000 or so clones listed, about 30% were seen once. The specimen was central memory CD4+ T cells from blood. All receptors come from a man aged 25-40 years in good health. CDR3s include the opening cysteine and the closing phenylalanine or tryptophan. Fields, in order: D gene, J gene, V gene, clone size, CDR3 DNA, CDR3 protein. A D gene is named only where the DNA matches it firmly. A row's size may be missing; if present it is once, few, many or a size class.

>-|TRBJ2-5|TRBV30|-
TGTGCCTGGAGGGGTGAGACCCAGTACTTC
CAWRGETQYF
>-|TRBJ2-5|TRBV7-2|-
TGTGCCAGCAGCCCCCGCCCTCACCAAGAGACCCAGTACTTC
CASSPRPHQETQYF
>-|TRBJ2-1|TRBV5-6|few
TGTGCCAGCAGCTTGCGTCGTCATGAGCAGTTCTTC
CASSLRRHEQFF
>-|TRBJ2-2|TRBV9|-
TGTGCCAGCAGCGTAGCGGGAGTATCCGGGGAGCTGTTTTTT
CASSVAGVSGELFF
>-|TRBJ1-2|TRBV29-1|-
TGCAGCGCGACCCCTCTCCAGGGGCGCGGCTACACCTTC
CSATPLQGRGYTF
>-|TRBJ2-4|TRBV7-2|-
TGTGCCAGCAGCTCCGGACTAGCCAAAAACATTCAGTACTTC
CASSSGLAKNIQYF
>-|TRBJ2-7|TRBV7-2|-
TGTGCCAGCAGTTATAGGGAGCATGGGGGAGGATCCTACGAGCAGTACTTC
CASSYREHGGGSYEQYF
>-|TRBJ1-2|TRBV2|-
TGTGCCAGCAGTGCAAGGGGAGGTAACTATGGCTACACCTTC
CASSARGGNYGYTF
>-|TRBJ2-3|TRBV7-9|-
TGTGCCAGCAGCTTAAGTCATAGTACAGATACGCAGTATTTT
CASSLSHSTDTQYF
>TRBD1|TRBJ2-5|TRBV20-1|-
TGCAGTGGGACAGGTGGAGAGACCCAGTACTTC
CSGTGGETQYF
>-|TRBJ2-2|TRBV19|-
TGTGCCAGTAGTACCCGACAACCTAGCGGGGAGCTGTTTTTT
CASSTRQPSGELFF
>-|TRBJ1-2|TRBV10-3|-
TGTGCCATCAGTGAAGTGGGAACGGGTGGCTACACCTTC
CAISEVGTGGYTF
>-|TRBJ2-3|TRBV7-2|-
TGTGCCAGCAGCTTAGGTGCAGGGCGGGATACGCAGTATTTT
CASSLGAGRDTQYF
>-|TRBJ2-7|TRBV30|-
TGTGCCTGGAGTAGAATGGGCTTCCACGAGCAGTACTTC
CAWSRMGFHEQYF
>TRBD1|TRBJ2-1|TRBV14|-
TGTGCCAGCAGCCAGACTCAGATCCCGGACAGGGAAGGGAATGAGCAGTTCTTC
CASSQTQIPDREGNEQFF
>-|TRBJ2-5|TRBV30|few
TGTGCCTGGGGGGTACGAGAGACCCAGTACTTC
CAWGVRETQYF
>-|TRBJ2-7|TRBV19|-
TGTGCCAGTAGTATTGGGCAGGAGACCTACGAGCAGTACTTC
CASSIGQETYEQYF
>TRBD1|TRBJ2-4|TRBV29-1|few
TGCAGCGTTCAAACAGGGGGGATAGCCAAAAACATTCAGTACTTC
CSVQTGGIAKNIQYF
>-|TRBJ1-5|TRBV14|many
TGTGCCAGCAGCCTCGGGCCCAATCAGCCCCAGCATTTT
CASSLGPNQPQHF
>-|TRBJ2-7|TRBV7-9|-
TGTGCCAGCAGACGTGACACAGCCTACGAGCAGTACTTC
CASRRDTAYEQYF
>TRBD2|TRBJ2-5|TRBV7-9|few
TGTGCCAGCAGCCGGGGACTAGGTGGGGAGACCCAGTACTTC
CASSRGLGGETQYF
>-|TRBJ1-2|TRBV4-1|many
TGCGCCAGCAGCCAAGATCTACCTACAAACTATGGCTACACCTTC
CASSQDLPTNYGYTF
>-|TRBJ2-5|TRBV5-4|-
TGTGCCAGCAGCTTGGAGCAGGGAGAGACCCAGTACTTC
CASSLEQGETQYF
>TRBD1|TRBJ1-1|TRBV14|few
TGTGCCAGCAGCCATGACAGGGTTGGGAGCACTGAAGCTTTCTTT
CASSHDRVGSTEAFF
>-|TRBJ2-5|TRBV6-1|few
TGTGCCAGCAGTACCCAGGACCGCCAAGAGACCCAGTACTTC
CASSTQDRQETQYF
>TRBD1|TRBJ1-3|TRBV10-3|few
TGTGCCATCAGGGACAGGATCTCTGGAAACACCATATATTTT
CAIRDRISGNTIYF
>-|TRBJ2-5|TRBV7-8|few
TGTGCCAGCAGCCGCGGGAAGGTGGGGACCCAGTACTTC
CASSRGKVGTQYF
>-|TRBJ2-7|TRBV6-1|few
TGTGCCAGCAGAGGGACCTACGAGCAGTACTTC
CASRGTYEQYF
>-|TRBJ2-5|TRBV28|-
TGTGCCAGCAGTAATCCAGCCGGGCGGACCCAGTACTTC
CASSNPAGRTQYF
>-|TRBJ1-1|TRBV5-1|few
TGCGCCAGCAGCCCTTACCTGGGGCAGGGGAGCGCTGAAGCTTTCTTT
CASSPYLGQGSAEAFF
>-|TRBJ1-1|TRBV29-1|-
TGCAGCGTTGAAAGGCTGGGGACTGAAGCTTTCTTT
CSVERLGTEAFF
>-|TRBJ2-7|TRBV27|-
TGTGCCAGCAAACGCCAGGGCTCCTACGAGCAGTACTTC
CASKRQGSYEQYF
>-|TRBJ2-1|TRBV30|few
TGTGCCTGGAGTGTAGGCCAGCGGGCGGACAATGAGCAGTTCTTC
CAWSVGQRADNEQFF
>-|TRBJ1-5|TRBV2|-
TGTGCCAGCAGTCGAGACGGAATAAATCAGCCCCAGCATTTT
CASSRDGINQPQHF
>TRBD1|TRBJ1-5|TRBV28|-
TGTGCCAGCAGTCCCCAGACAGGGAATAACAATCAGCCCCAGCATTTT
CASSPQTGNNNQPQHF
>-|TRBJ1-1|TRBV30|few
TGTGCCTCCAAGGGGGAAACTGAAGCTTTCTTT
CASKGETEAFF
>-|TRBJ1-6|TRBV30|-
TGTGCCTGGAGTGGCATAACGACAAATTCACCCCTCCACTTT
CAWSGITTNSPLHF
>TRBD2|TRBJ2-5|TRBV27|few
TGTGCCAGCAGCTGGACTAGTGTGGAGACCCAGTACTTC
CASSWTSVETQYF
>-|TRBJ1-1|TRBV30|few
TGTGCCTGGATGGTGAACACTGAAGCTTTCTTT
CAWMVNTEAFF
>-|TRBJ1-6|TRBV6-5|-
TGTGCCAGCAGTTACCGGACGGGGAATTCACCCCTCCACTTT
CASSYRTGNSPLHF
>TRBD1|TRBJ2-3|TRBV6-6|few
TGTGCCAGCAAACCCCGGACAGGGACCACAGATACGCAGTATTTT
CASKPRTGTTDTQYF
>TRBD1|TRBJ2-2|TRBV5-1|few
TGCGCCAGCAGCCCGGGACAGGGGGCCGGGGAGCTGTTTTTT
CASSPGQGAGELFF
>-|TRBJ2-3|TRBV7-8|-
TGTGCCAGCAGCTTAGATTGGACAGTGGCTACGCAGTATTTT
CASSLDWTVATQYF
>-|TRBJ1-2|TRBV9|few
TGTGCCAGCAGCGTAGGTCAGGGGAGCTATGGCTACACCTTC
CASSVGQGSYGYTF
>-|TRBJ1-6|TRBV15|few
TGTGCCACCAGCCGAACCCGTCGAGGGACGGTTAATTCACCCCTCCACTTT
CATSRTRRGTVNSPLHF
>-|TRBJ2-1|TRBV6-1|few
TGTGCCAGCGATCCAGGAACACCGGGAAATGAGCAGTTCTTC
CASDPGTPGNEQFF
>-|TRBJ2-7|TRBV5-6|few
TGTGCCAGCAGCTTGGAGTTTACGGCAGGGGGAGGCGAGCAGTACTTC
CASSLEFTAGGGEQYF
>-|TRBJ2-5|TRBV29-1|few
TGCAGCGTTGATGCCAAGCAGGGATGGTACCAAGAGACCCAGTACTTC
CSVDAKQGWYQETQYF
>TRBD1|TRBJ1-1|TRBV29-1|-
TGCAGCGTATCGTCATATCGGACAGGGGATCCTGAAGCTTTCTTT
CSVSSYRTGDPEAFF
>TRBD2|TRBJ2-3|TRBV7-2|few
TGTGCCAGCAGCTCGGGACTAGCGGTCCCCGGCACAGATACGCAGTATTTT
CASSSGLAVPGTDTQYF
>-|TRBJ2-2|TRBV5-6|few
TGTGCCAGCAGCTCCCGGTCCTGGTCGTCCGGGGAGCTGTTTTTT
CASSSRSWSSGELFF
>-|TRBJ1-1|TRBV18|-
TGTGCCAGCTCACCACCGTCCAGCGGGACACATAACACTGAAGCTTTCTTT
CASSPPSSGTHNTEAFF